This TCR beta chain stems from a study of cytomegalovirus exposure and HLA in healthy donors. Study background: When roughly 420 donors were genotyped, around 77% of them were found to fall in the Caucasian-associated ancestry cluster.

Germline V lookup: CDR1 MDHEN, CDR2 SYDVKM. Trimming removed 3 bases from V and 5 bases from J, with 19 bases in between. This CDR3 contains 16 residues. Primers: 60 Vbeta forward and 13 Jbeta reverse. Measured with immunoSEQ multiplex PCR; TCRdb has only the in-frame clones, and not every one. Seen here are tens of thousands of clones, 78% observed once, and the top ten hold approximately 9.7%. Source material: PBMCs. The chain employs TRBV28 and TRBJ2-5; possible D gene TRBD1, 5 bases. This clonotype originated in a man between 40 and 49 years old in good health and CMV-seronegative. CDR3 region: CASSFSRAGMVETQYF. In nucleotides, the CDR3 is TGTGCCAGCAGTTTCTCCCGCGCAGGGATGGTTGAGACCCAGTACTTC.